This T cell receptor (beta chain) was sequenced for a study of Ad26.COV2.S vaccination and SARS-CoV-2 variants. TCRdb keeps only in-frame clones here, not all; method: immunoSEQ multiplex PCR. In the table there are under 600,000 clones, 80% to 90% of which are singletons. Treatment here: 15 to 20 received Ad26.COV2.S at low or high dose, single or two shots; 5 received placebo; per-sample allocation not given. Repertoires come from day 63 after the first vaccine or placebo injection. Boston supplied an adult donor aged 18-55 years. An Ad26 vector that expressed Wuhan-strain SARS-CoV-2 spike constituted the vaccine. V was clipped by 3 bases and J by 6 bases, with 7 bases between them. The CDR3 extends over 11 amino acids. Germline CDR1 reads DFQATT; CDR2 reads SNEGSKA (reference sequence).

The material was peripheral blood, obtained in a trial of Ad26.COV2.S vaccine versus placebo. This clonotype was obtained from a person aged 18 to 59 who received the Ad26.COV2.S COVID-19 vaccine or a placebo. The chain carries TRBV20-1 and TRBJ2-3, with D uncertain. The CDR3 loop reads CSASVGDTQYF. The CDR3 DNA reads TGCAGTGCTAGTGTGGGGGATACGCAGTATTTT.